This TCR beta chain stems from a study of blood T cell repertoires in COVID-19. Study-level background: Spain, Italy and the United States supplied samples that represented acute and convalescent COVID-19. In each case, the material was cDNA or gDNA derived from T cells, B-cell-depleted T cells, or PBMCs.

In the authors' workflow: Estimation of nucleated cell counts relied on the amplification of reference gene primers. Profiled with immunoSEQ multiplex PCR; TCRdb holds only in-frame clones, not every one. V, J and clone size reflect that table, while D and trimming were determined from the DNA. The sample includes about 210,000 clones, less than 90% of them seen just once. Patients in Seattle were enrolled during active infection, then followed longitudinally. There are 15 residues in the CDR3. V shed 3 bases and J 3 bases; nucleotides not matched to a gene: 5. Germline CDR1 reads LGHDT; CDR2 reads YNNKEL (reference sequence).

The sample was peripheral blood. The rearrangement links TRBV3-1 (or the pseudogene TRBV3-2) to TRBJ2-3; 8 nucleotides agree with TRBD1. The TCR sequence derives from a woman of 80 years or more with COVID-19, enrolled during active disease. The CDR3 nucleotides read TGTGCCAGCAGCCATGGACAGGGAAGGACAGATACGCAGTATTTT. It translates to CASSHGQGRTDTQYF.